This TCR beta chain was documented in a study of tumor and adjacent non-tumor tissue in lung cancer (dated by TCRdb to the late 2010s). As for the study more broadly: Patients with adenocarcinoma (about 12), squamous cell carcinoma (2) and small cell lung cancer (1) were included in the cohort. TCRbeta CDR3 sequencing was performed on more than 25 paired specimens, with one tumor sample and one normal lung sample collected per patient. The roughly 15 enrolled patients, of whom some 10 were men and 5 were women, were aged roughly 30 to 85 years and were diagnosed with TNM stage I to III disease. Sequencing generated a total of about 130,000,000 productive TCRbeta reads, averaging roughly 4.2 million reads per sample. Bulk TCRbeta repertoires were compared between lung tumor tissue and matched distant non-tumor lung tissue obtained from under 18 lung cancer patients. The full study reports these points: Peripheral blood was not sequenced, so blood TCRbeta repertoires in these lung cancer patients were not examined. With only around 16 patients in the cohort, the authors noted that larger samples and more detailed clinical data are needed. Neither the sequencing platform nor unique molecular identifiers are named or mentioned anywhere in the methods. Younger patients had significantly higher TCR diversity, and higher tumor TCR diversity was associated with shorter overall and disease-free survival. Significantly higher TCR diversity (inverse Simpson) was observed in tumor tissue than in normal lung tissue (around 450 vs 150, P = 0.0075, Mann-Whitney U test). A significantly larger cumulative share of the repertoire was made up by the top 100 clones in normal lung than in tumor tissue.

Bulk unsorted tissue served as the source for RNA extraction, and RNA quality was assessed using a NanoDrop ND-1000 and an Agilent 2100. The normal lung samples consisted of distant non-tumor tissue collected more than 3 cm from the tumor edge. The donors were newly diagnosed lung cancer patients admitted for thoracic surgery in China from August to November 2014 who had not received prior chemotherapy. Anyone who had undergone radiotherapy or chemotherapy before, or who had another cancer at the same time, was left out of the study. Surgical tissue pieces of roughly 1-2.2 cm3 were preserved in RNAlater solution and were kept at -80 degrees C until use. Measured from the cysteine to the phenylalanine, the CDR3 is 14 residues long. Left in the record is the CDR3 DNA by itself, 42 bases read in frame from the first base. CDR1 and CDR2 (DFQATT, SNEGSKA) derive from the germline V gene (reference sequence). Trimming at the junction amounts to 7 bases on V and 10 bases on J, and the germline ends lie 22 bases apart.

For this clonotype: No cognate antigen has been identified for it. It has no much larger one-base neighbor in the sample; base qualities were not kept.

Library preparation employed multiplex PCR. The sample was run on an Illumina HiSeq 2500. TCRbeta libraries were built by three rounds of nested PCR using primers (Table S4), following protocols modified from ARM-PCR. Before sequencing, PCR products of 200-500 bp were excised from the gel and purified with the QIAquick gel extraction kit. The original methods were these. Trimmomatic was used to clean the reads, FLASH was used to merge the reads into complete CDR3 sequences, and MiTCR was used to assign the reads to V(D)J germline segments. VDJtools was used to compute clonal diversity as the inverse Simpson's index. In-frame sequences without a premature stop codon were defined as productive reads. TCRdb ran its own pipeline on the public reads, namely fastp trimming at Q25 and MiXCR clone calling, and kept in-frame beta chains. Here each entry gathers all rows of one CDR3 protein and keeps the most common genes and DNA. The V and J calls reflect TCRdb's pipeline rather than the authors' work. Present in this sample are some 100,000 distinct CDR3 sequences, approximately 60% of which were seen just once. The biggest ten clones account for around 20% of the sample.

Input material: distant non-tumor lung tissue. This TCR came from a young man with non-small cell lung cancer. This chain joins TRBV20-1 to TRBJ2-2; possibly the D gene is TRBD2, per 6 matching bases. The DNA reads TGCAGTGTAGGAGGGGCTGGTGGCACTGCGGAGCTGTTTTTT. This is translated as CSVGGAGGTAELFF.